This TCR beta chain stems from a study of technical replicates of blood from several donors. Germline V lookup: CDR1 SGHTA, CDR2 FQGNSA. The CDR3 contains 15 residues. The J segment lost 3 bases and the V segment lost 5 bases, leaving 7 bases of the junction unmatched. Clones were read by immunoSEQ multiplex PCR, and TCRdb kept only the in-frame ones, dropping some. Among 11,000 to 15,000 clones, 85% were seen once, and the ten largest hold roughly 12%. The receptor comes from a human donor in good health. This sequence joins TRBV7-2 and TRBJ2-5, with 9 bases aligning to TRBD2. The specimen sequenced was PBMCs. Here the CDR3 DNA reads TGTGCCAGCAGCCCTCGTAGCGGGAGAGAAGAGACCCAGTACTTC. Translated, it gives CASSPRSGREETQYF. The whole variable domain, remainder taken from reference TRBV7-2 and TRBJ2-5, is GAGVSQSPSNKVTEKGKDVELRCDPISGHTALYWYRQSLGQGLEFLIYFQGNSAPDKSGLPSDRFSAERTGGSVSTLTIQRTQQEDSAVYLCASSPRSGREETQYFGPGTRLLVL.